This TCR beta chain comes out of a study of T cell responses to AZD1222 COVID-19 vaccine. This clone was detected once. The CDR3 is made up of 14 amino acids. Looked up from germline, CDR1 is SNHLY and CDR2 is FYNNEI. V shed 7 bases and J 4 bases; nucleotides not matched to a gene: 7. Libraries were prepared by immunoSEQ multiplex PCR; TCRdb keeps only in-frame clonotypes and omits some of them. The table includes about 55,000 clones, 70% to 90% detected once. This chain links TRBV2 with TRBJ1-2; TRBD1 agrees at 9 bases. The source of this sequence is an adult in good health. The material sequenced was peripheral blood, taken on day 0 of AZD1222 vaccination. The CDR3 protein is CASTGQGQLYGYTF. Written as DNA, the CDR3 is TGTGCCAGCACCGGACAGGGGCAACTCTATGGCTACACCTTC.